The present entry profiles one TCR beta chain with its context. The target antigen is unknown. This sample was taken from a study of OX40 agonist ivuxolimab in advanced cancers. Whole-study context: Having had anti-PD-1, anti-PD-L1 or anti-CTLA-4 therapy before was allowed, and 40% to 45% had some.

Findings and caveats of the study: At 0.1-3.0 mg/kg, partial responders had clonal expansion among the lowest observed.

V shed 3 bases, J shed 7 bases, and the junction held 21 bases outside the gene matches. Germline assignment: CDR1 SGDLS and CDR2 YYNGEE. The CDR3 is made up of 18 amino acids. TCRdb's table, derived via immunoSEQ multiplex PCR, lists solely in-frame clones and lacks some. The table lists tens of thousands of clones, around 84% of them singletons. With autoimmune disease history or systemic immunosuppression, patients were excluded. This receptor was identified in an adult with an advanced solid tumor such as melanoma, head and neck, liver or kidney cancer. The chain employs TRBV9 and TRBJ2-5, with 7 bases that match TRBD1. The sample in question was CD4+ or CD8+ T cells sorted from blood, obtained in a trial of the OX40 agonist ivuxolimab. The chain's CDR3 is CASSAHPESLTGLTTQYF. CDR3 DNA sequence: TGTGCCAGCAGCGCACACCCCGAGTCTCTGACAGGGTTAACGACCCAGTACTTC.